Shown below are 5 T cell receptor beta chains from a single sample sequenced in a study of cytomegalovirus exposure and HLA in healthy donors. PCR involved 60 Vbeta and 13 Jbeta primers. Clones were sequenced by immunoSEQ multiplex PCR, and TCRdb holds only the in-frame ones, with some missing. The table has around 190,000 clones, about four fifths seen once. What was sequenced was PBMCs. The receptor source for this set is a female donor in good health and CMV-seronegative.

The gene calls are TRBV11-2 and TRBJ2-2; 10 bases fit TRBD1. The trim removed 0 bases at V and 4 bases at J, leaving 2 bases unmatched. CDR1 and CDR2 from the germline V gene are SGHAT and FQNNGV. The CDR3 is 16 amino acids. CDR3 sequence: CASSLEGQGGTGELFF. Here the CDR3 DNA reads TGTGCCAGCAGCTTAGAAGGACAGGGGGGCACCGGGGAGCTGTTTTTT. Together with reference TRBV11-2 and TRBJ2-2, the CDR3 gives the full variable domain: EAGVAQSPRYKIIEKRQSVAFWCNPISGHATLYWYQQILGQGPKLLIQFQNNGVVDDSQLPKDRFSAERLKGVDSTLKIQPAKLEDSAVYLCASSLEGQGGTGELFFGEGSRLTVL.

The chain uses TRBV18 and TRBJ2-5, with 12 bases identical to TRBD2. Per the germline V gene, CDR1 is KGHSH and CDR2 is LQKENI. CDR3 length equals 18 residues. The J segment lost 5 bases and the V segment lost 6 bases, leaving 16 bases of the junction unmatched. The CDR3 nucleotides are TGTGCCAGCTCCACCCTGGCCGGGACTAGCGGGCCGGGTGAGACCCAGTACTTC. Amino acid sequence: CASSTLAGTSGPGETQYF.

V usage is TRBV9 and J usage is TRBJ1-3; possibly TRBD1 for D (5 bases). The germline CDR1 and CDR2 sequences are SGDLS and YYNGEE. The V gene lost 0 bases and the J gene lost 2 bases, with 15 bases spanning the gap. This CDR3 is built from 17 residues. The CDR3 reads CASSVVDADSPGNTIYF. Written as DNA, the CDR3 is TGTGCCAGCAGCGTAGTAGATGCTGACAGCCCTGGAAACACCATATATTTT.

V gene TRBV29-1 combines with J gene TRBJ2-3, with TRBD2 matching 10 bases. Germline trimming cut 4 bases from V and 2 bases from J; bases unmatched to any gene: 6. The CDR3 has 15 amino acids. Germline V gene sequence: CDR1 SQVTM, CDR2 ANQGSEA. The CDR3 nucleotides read TGCAGCGTTGCGTCAGCGGGAGGGGTCACAGATACGCAGTATTTT. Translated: CSVASAGGVTDTQYF.

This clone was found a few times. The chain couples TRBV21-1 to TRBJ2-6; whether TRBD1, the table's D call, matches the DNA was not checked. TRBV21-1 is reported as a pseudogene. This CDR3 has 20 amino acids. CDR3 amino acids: CASSKDCRISELSGANVLTF. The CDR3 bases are TGTGCCAGCAGCAAAGATTGCAGGATTTCCGAACTTTCTGGGGCCAACGTCCTGACTTTC.